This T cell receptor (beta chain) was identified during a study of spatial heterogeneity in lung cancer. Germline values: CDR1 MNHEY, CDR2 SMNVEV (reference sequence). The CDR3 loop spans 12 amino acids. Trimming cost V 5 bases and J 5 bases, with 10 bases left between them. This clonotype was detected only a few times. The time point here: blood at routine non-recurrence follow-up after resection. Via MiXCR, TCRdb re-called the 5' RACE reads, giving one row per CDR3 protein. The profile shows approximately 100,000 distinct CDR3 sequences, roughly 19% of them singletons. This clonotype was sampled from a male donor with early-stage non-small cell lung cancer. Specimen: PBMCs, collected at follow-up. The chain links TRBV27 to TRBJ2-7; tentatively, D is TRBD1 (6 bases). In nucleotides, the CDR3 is TGTGCCAGCAGTCTACAGGGCCACGAGCAGTACTTC. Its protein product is CASSLQGHEQYF.